The clone carrying this T cell receptor beta chain has ten or more counts. The antigen remains unidentified. This sample was included in a study of CD8 T cells in ankylosing spondylitis. Researchers built TCR beta libraries using quantitative 5'-RACE with molecular barcodes. TCRdb re-called the 5' RACE reads through MiXCR, storing one row per CDR3 protein. The repertoire holds about 240,000 distinct CDR3 sequences, with approximately 9% as singletons. The CDR3 has 13 amino acids. V trimming: 3 bases; J trimming: 9 bases; junction bases outside the gene matches: 6. CDR1 and CDR2 from the germline V gene are SGDLS and YYNGEE. Study results and limitations: Clones that were linked to disease were CD8+ and were relatively rare in peripheral blood. Seemingly distinctive of ankylosing spondylitis blood was a TCR beta motif formed by eight highly homologous variants. Existing reports had already noted some motif variants in reactive arthritis synovial fluid and blood.

Sequenced input: blood, either unsorted or a sorted T cell fraction (not recorded which). The source of this sequence is a male donor with ankylosing spondylitis or in good health (not recorded which). The rearrangement joins TRBV9 to TRBJ2-1; 7 bases fit TRBD1. CDR3: CASSGSGQREQFF. CDR3 bases: TGTGCCAGCAGCGGCTCGGGACAGCGTGAGCAGTTCTTC.